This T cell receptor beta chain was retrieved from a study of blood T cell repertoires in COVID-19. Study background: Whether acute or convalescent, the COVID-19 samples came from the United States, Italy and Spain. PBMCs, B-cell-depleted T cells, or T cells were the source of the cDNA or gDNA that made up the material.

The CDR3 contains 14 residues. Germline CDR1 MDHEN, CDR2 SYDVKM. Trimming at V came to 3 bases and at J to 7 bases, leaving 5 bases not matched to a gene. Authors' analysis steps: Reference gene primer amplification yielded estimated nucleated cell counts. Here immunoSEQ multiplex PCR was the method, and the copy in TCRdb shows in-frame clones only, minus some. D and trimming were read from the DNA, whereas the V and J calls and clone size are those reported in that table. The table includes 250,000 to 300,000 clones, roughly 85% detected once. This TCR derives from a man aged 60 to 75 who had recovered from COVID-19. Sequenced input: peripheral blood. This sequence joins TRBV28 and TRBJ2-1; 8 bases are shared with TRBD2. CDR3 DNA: TGTGCCAGCAGTTTTTCCGGGGGGGCAAATGAGCAGTTCTTC. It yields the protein CASSFSGGANEQFF. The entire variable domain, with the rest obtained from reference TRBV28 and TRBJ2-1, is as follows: DVKVTQSSRYLVKRTGEKVFLECVQDMDHENMFWYRQDPGLGLRLIYFSYDVKMKEKGDIPEGYSVSREKKERFSLILESASTNQTSMYLCASSFSGGANEQFFGPGTRLTVL.